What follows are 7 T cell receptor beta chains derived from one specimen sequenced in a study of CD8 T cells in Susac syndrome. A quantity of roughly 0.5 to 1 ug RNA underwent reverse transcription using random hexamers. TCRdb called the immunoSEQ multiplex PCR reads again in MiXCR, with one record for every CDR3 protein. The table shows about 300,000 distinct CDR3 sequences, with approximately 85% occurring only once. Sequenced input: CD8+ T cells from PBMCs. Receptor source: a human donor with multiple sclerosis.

The CDR3 loop is CASSYDHPSSYEQYF. For the CDR3, the DNA is TGTGCCAGCAGTTACGATCACCCGAGCTCCTACGAGCAGTACTTC. The rearrangement joins TRBV6-2 or TRBV6-3 to TRBJ2-7; D unresolved. V lost 2 bases, J lost 0 bases, and 11 bases lay in between. The germline gives CDR1 MNHEY, CDR2 SVGEGT. The length of the CDR3 is 15 residues.

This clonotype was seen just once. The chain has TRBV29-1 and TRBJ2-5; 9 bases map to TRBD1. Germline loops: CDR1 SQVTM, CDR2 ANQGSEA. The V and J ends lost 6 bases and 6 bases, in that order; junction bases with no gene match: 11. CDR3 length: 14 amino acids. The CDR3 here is CSVGQGDFWKTQYF. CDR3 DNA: TGCAGCGTGGGACAGGGCGATTTCTGGAAGACCCAGTACTTC.

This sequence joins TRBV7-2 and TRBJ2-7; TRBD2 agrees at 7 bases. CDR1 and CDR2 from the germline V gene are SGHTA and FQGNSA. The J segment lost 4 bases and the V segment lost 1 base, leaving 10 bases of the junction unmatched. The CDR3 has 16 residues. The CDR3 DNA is TGTGCCAGCAGCTTAGAGGGCGGGAGCCTAAGGTACGAGCAGTACTTC. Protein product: CASSLEGGSLRYEQYF.

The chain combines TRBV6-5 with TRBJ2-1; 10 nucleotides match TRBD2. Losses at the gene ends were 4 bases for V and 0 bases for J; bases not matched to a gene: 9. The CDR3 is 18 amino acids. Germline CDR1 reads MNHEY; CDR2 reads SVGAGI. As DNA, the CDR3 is TGTGCCAGCAGTTCTTTACCCCGACTAGCGGGCTCCTACAATGAGCAGTTCTTC. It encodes CASSSLPRLAGSYNEQFF.

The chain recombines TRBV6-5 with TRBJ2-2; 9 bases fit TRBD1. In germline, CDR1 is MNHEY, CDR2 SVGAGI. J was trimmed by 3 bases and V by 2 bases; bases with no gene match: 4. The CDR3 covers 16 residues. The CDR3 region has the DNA TGTGCCAGCAGTTACCAGCGGACAGGGGACACCGGGGAGCTGTTTTTT. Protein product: CASSYQRTGDTGELFF.

CDR3 sequence reads: CASSIEAGGNQPQHF. DNA of the CDR3: TGTGCCAGTAGTATAGAGGCGGGGGGCAATCAGCCCCAGCATTTT. The genes are TRBV19 and TRBJ1-5; D is possibly TRBD1 (5 bases). Trimming removed 0 bases at V and 2 bases at J, with 8 bases between. This CDR3 is built from 15 residues. CDR1 and CDR2 from the germline V gene are LNHDA and SQIVND (reference sequence).

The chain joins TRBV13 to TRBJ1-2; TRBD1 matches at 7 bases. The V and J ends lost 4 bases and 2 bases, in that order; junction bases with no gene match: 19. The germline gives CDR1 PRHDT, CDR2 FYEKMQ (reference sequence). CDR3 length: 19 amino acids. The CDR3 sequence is CASSSPHTLEGARNYGYTF. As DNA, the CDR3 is TGTGCCAGCAGCTCCCCCCACACACTAGAGGGGGCGCGCAACTATGGCTACACCTTC.